This T cell receptor (beta chain) was profiled in a study of T cell responses to AZD1222 COVID-19 vaccine. Of note for this clone: Its antigen is not identified.

The repertoire was sequenced with immunoSEQ multiplex PCR; TCRdb's copy has only in-frame clones and lacks some. The sample includes approximately 150,000 clones, roughly 87% of them seen just once. Study-wide results and limits: Vaccine-related CD4 TCRs covered spike, predominating at 160-218 and 743-854. Nearly half of spike-specific TCRs reportedly go after variant regions that carry no mutations. Increased Spike-specific TCR breadth and depth were observed after two AZD1222 doses. The number of AZD1222 recipients seropositive at baseline was only five or six.

Germline values: CDR1 SNHLY, CDR2 FYNNEI. Germline trimming cut 6 bases from V and 10 bases from J; bases unmatched to any gene: 9. The CDR3 totals 13 residues. This TCR was recovered from an adult who received the MenACWY meningococcal vaccine as a control. This chain links TRBV2 with TRBJ2-1, with 7 bases lining up with TRBD2. This specimen consisted of peripheral blood, obtained 28 days after the second dose of the MenACWY control vaccine. The CDR3: CASSGRYDREQFF. CDR3 sequence (DNA): TGTGCCAGCAGCGGGAGGTACGATAGGGAGCAGTTCTTC.